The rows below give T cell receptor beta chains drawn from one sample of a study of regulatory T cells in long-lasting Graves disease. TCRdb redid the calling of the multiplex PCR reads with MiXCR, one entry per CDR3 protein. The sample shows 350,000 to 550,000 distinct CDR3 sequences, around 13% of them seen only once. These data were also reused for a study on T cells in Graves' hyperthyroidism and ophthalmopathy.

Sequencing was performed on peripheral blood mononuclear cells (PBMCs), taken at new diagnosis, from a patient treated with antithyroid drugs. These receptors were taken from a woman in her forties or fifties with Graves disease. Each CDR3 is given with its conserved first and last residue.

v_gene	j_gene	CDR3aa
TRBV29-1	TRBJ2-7	CSVVFTSDYEQYF
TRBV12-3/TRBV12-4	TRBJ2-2	CASSLAGGAAGELFF
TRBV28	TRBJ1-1	CASSVRGLDRAAGNTEAFF
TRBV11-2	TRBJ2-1	CASSLGLEQFF
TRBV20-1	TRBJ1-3	CSARDFGRGAGNTIYF
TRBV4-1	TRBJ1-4	CASSQRSRNEKLFF
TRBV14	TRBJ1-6	CASSLSWGARNSPLHF
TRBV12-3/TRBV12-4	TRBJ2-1	CASSPGTLAHNEQFF
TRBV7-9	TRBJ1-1	CASSNTAGPVNTEAFF
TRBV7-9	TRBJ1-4	CASLSSTNEKLFF
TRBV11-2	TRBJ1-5	CASSLGTSNQPQHF
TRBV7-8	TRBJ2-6	CASSPTTGGTGANVLTF
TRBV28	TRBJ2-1	CASSLSTYNEQFF
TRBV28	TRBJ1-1	CASSLLRTETEAFF
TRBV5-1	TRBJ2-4	CASRFLGTGENIQYF
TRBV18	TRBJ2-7	CASSGTGVSYEQYF
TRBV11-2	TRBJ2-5	CASSLVGLAVVETQYF
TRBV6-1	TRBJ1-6	CASSEGEGYYNSPLHF
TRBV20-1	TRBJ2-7	CSAPPGAYEQYF